The 27 T cell receptor beta chains presented below share a single source sample, sequenced in a study of graft-versus-host responses after intestinal transplantation. The method was immunoSEQ multiplex PCR; TCRdb's version includes in-frame clones alone and lacks a portion of them. The sample records 100,000 to 140,000 clones, 87% being singletons. These receptors are not linked to any known antigen. Specimen: unstimulated CD4+ T cells sorted from spleen or lymph node cells, collected before transplant. These TCRs come from a human donor who was the organ donor for an intestinal transplant.

As concerns this clone: Other nucleotide sequences in the sample specify the same CDR3. The rearrangement links TRBV4-1 to TRBJ2-2; TRBD1 aligns across 7 bases. In germline, CDR1 is MGHRA, CDR2 YSYEKL. Trimming cost V 5 bases and J 0 bases; bases outside gene matches: 6. This CDR3 spans 16 amino acids. The CDR3 sequence is CASSSIQGANTGELFF. The CDR3 coding sequence is TGCGCCAGCAGCTCTATCCAGGGGGCGAACACCGGGGAGCTGTTTTTT.

The rearrangement links TRBV29-1 to TRBJ2-5, with TRBD1 identical over 7 bases. J was trimmed by 5 bases and V by 5 bases; bases with no gene match: 2. The CDR3 loop spans 11 amino acids. The germline V gene has CDR1 SQVTM and CDR2 ANQGSEA. The CDR3 here is CSVPRGETQYF. The DNA of the CDR3 is TGCAGCGTTCCCAGGGGGGAGACCCAGTACTTC.

This chain joins TRBV21-1 and TRBJ2-3; the table's TRBD2 call for D was not verified on the DNA. TRBV21-1 is a listed pseudogene. This CDR3 comprises 18 residues. CDR3 amino acids: CASSKGPSGGWGTDTQYF. Written as DNA, the CDR3 is TGTGCCAGCAGCAAAGGTCCATCGGGCGGGTGGGGCACAGATACGCAGTATTTT.

J is TRBJ1-2 and V is TRBV7-2; TRBD1 is a possible D gene (6 bases). The CDR3 has 16 amino acids. In germline, CDR1 is SGHTA, CDR2 FQGNSA. V was trimmed by 1 base and J by 0 bases, leaving 12 bases between them. The CDR3 is CASSLDPRGANYGYTF. CDR3 nucleotides: TGTGCCAGCAGCTTAGACCCCAGGGGAGCTAACTATGGCTACACCTTC.

The chain carries TRBV4-1 and TRBJ2-3; D is perhaps TRBD2 (6 bases). In germline, CDR1 is MGHRA, CDR2 YSYEKL. The CDR3 consists of 14 residues. The V and J ends lost 1 base and 3 bases respectively, with 8 bases between them. The CDR3, as DNA: TGCGCCAGCAGCCAAGTCAGCGGGACAGATACGCAGTATTTT. It encodes CASSQVSGTDTQYF.

This chain uses TRBV19 with TRBJ2-1; TRBD1 matches 9 bases. Unmatched junction bases numbered 14, after V lost 6 bases and J lost 8 bases. The CDR3 consists of 16 residues. In germline, CDR1 is LNHDA, CDR2 SQIVND (reference sequence). The CDR3 sequence is CASSLPGRDRVDEQFF. In DNA, the CDR3 is TGTGCCAGTAGCCTCCCAGGCCGGGACAGGGTCGATGAGCAGTTCTTC.

The gene calls are TRBV30 and TRBJ2-5, with no clear D. Germline CDR1 is GTSNPN and CDR2 is SVGIG (reference sequence). Trimming pared 0 bases from V and 5 bases from J, leaving 7 bases between. The CDR3 length is 12 residues. CDR3 protein: CAWSVTAETQYF. DNA of the CDR3: TGTGCCTGGAGTGTAACGGCGGAGACCCAGTACTTC.

The chain is built from TRBV18 and TRBJ2-4; the match to TRBD1 covers 7 bases. Trimming cost V 2 bases and J 1 base; bases outside gene matches: 5. This CDR3 spans 16 amino acids. The V gene's germline CDR1 is KGHSH and CDR2 LQKENI. The CDR3, as DNA: TGTGCCAGCTCACCATGGGGCAGGGGGGCCAAAAACATTCAGTACTTC. Its translation is CASSPWGRGAKNIQYF.

V gene TRBV5-4 combines with J gene TRBJ1-3; D remains ambiguous. CDR1 is SGHNT, CDR2 YYREEE, per germline (reference sequence). This CDR3 is built from 14 residues. V lost 1 base to trimming and J lost 2 bases, with 7 bases between them. The DNA of the CDR3 is TGTGCCAGCAGCTTGACCGGGACTGGAAACACCATATATTTT. Protein sequence: CASSLTGTGNTIYF. The variable domain in full, with the rest retrieved from reference TRBV5-4 and TRBJ1-3, is ETGVTQSPTHLIKTRGQQVTLRCSSQSGHNTVSWYQQALGQGPQFIFQYYREEENGRGNFPPRFSGLQFPNYSSELNVNALELDDSALYLCASSLTGTGNTIYFGEGSWLTVV.

The count of this clone is one. The V gene is TRBV9, the J gene TRBJ2-1; maybe TRBD1 (5 bases). Germline V CDR1 and CDR2: SGDLS, YYNGEE. Deletions cut 3 bases from V and 5 bases from J, with 9 bases between. The CDR3 sequence is 13 residues long. Here the CDR3 reads CASSAIRDNEQFF. The CDR3 DNA reads TGTGCCAGCAGCGCGATCAGGGACAATGAGCAGTTCTTC.

The gene calls are TRBV29-1 and TRBJ1-1; D unclear. Germline values: CDR1 SQVTM, CDR2 ANQGSEA. V dropped 3 bases and J dropped 2 bases, with 10 bases sitting between them. This CDR3 comprises 13 residues. This CDR3 is CSVEAQGNTEAFF. The CDR3, as DNA: TGCAGCGTTGAGGCCCAAGGAAACACTGAAGCTTTCTTT. Filled out from reference TRBV29-1 and TRBJ1-1, the complete variable domain reads SAVISQKPSRDICQRGTSLTIQCQVDSQVTMMFWYRQQPGQSLTLIATANQGSEATYESGFVIDKFPISRPNLTFSTLTVSNMSPEDSSIYLCSVEAQGNTEAFFGQGTRLTVV.

The chain has TRBV7-2 and TRBJ2-5; D perhaps matches TRBD1 (6 bases). The CDR3 extends over 14 amino acids. The germline CDR1 and CDR2 sequences are SGHTA and FQGNSA. The V gene lost 5 bases and the J gene lost 5 bases, with 15 bases spanning the gap. CDR3 amino acids: CASSQQGFGETQYF. CDR3 nucleotides: TGTGCCAGCAGCCAACAGGGCTTTGGGGAGACCCAGTACTTC.

The chain is built from TRBV10-3 and TRBJ2-5; D perhaps matches TRBD2 (5 bases). Trimming cost V 0 bases and J 5 bases, with 13 bases left between them. CDR3 length equals 15 residues. Per the germline V gene, CDR1 is ENHRY and CDR2 is SYGVKD. The CDR3 reads CAISESFGSRETQYF. CDR3 DNA: TGTGCCATCAGTGAGTCGTTTGGGAGTCGGGAGACCCAGTACTTC.

The chain has TRBV19 and TRBJ2-1; maybe TRBD1 (5 bases). Germline V gene data show CDR1 as LNHDA and CDR2 as SQIVND (reference sequence). CDR3 length equals 13 residues. V lost 5 bases and J 2 bases, leaving 7 bases between the germline ends. In nucleotides, the CDR3 is TGTGCCAGTAGTGACAGAGCCTACAATGAGCAGTTCTTC. It encodes CASSDRAYNEQFF. Based on the CDR3 plus reference TRBV19 and TRBJ2-1, the full variable domain is DGGITQSPKYLFRKEGQNVTLSCEQNLNHDAMYWYRQDPGQGLRLIYYSQIVNDFQKGDIAEGYSVSREKKESFPLTVTSAQKNPTAFYLCASSDRAYNEQFFGPGTRLTVL.

The chain couples TRBV27 to TRBJ2-7, with D perhaps TRBD2 (6 bases). With 6 bases removed from V and 2 bases from J, the gap between germline ends came to 14 bases. The germline CDR1 and CDR2 sequences are MNHEY and SMNVEV (reference sequence). The CDR3 covers 14 residues. In nucleotides, the CDR3 is TGTGCCAGCAGCATGACCCGGACTACCTACGAGCAGTACTTC. Translation: CASSMTRTTYEQYF.

The chain is built from TRBV27 and TRBJ1-1; a weak D match, TRBD1 (5 bases). The CDR3 runs 14 residues. The V end was cut by 4 bases, the J end by 0 bases, with 9 bases between. The germline V gene encodes CDR1 MNHEY and CDR2 SMNVEV (reference sequence). CDR3 bases: TGTGCCAGCAGTTCCGCGGGGCTGAACACTGAAGCTTTCTTT. Residues: CASSSAGLNTEAFF.

This clone was recorded only once. CDR3 region: CASSSQGFHTGELFF. The CDR3, as DNA: TGTGCCAGCAGCTCACAGGGCTTTCACACCGGGGAGCTGTTTTTT. This chain uses TRBV21-1 with TRBJ2-2; the table's D call of TRBD1 was not tested on the DNA. TRBV21-1 is shown as a pseudogene. The CDR3 consists of 15 residues.

This clone came up once. This chain connects TRBV2 to TRBJ2-3; TRBD1 might be the D (7 bases). This CDR3 comprises 15 residues. With 6 bases removed from V and 0 bases from J, the gap between germline ends came to 13 bases. Germline V gene data show CDR1 as SNHLY and CDR2 as FYNNEI. The CDR3 reads CASSLTGRSTDTQYF. CDR3 coding DNA: TGTGCCAGCAGCTTGACAGGGAGGAGCACAGATACGCAGTATTTT.

The chain couples TRBV7-3 to TRBJ2-2; 9 bases line up with TRBD2. The V and J ends lost 5 bases and 4 bases, in that order; junction bases with no gene match: 8. CDR1 and CDR2 (germline): SGHTA, FQGTGA. The CDR3 spans 16 residues. In DNA form, the CDR3 reads TGTGCCAGCAGCAACCGCGGGGGGGCGCGCACCGGGGAGCTGTTTTTT. Protein sequence: CASSNRGGARTGELFF.

The chain combines TRBV7-3 with TRBJ2-7; 7 bases are shared with TRBD1. Trimming at V came to 7 bases and at J to 3 bases, leaving 12 bases not matched to a gene. The CDR3 runs to 15 residues. CDR1 and CDR2 (germline): SGHTA, FQGTGA. The CDR3 loop is CASTLIPRQGYEQYF. The CDR3 region has the DNA TGTGCCAGCACCCTAATACCCCGACAGGGCTACGAGCAGTACTTC. The full variable domain, rest sourced from reference TRBV7-3 and TRBJ2-7, is GAGVSQTPSNKVTEKGKYVELRCDPISGHTALYWYRQSLGQGPEFLIYFQGTGAADDSGLPNDRFFAVRPEGSVSTLKIQRTERGDSAVYLCASTLIPRQGYEQYFGPGTRLTVT.

The rearrangement links TRBV11-2 to TRBJ1-3, with D uncertain. The CDR3 is 12 amino acids. Germline lookup yields CDR1 SGHAT and CDR2 FQNNGV. V was pared by 7 bases and J by 16 bases, with 20 bases between. Written as DNA, the CDR3 is TGTGCCAGCACCCTCGGTTCCCGCATTGTCTATTTT. The encoded protein is CASTLGSRIVYF.

This chain connects TRBV6-5 to TRBJ2-7, with D unclear. This CDR3 is built from 15 residues. The germline gives CDR1 MNHEY, CDR2 SVGAGI. V was trimmed by 5 bases and J by 2 bases, leaving 16 bases between them. This CDR3 reads CASSAKGKNTYEQYF. The CDR3 nucleotides are TGTGCCAGCAGTGCCAAAGGGAAGAATACCTACGAGCAGTACTTC.

The V call is TRBV6-1, the J call TRBJ1-2; TRBD1 matches 7 bases. The CDR3 is made up of 14 amino acids. The V gene's germline CDR1 is MNHNS and CDR2 SASEGT. With 6 bases clipped from V and 1 base from J, the junction kept 5 bases outside the gene matches. CDR3 sequence: CASRPTGVNYGYTF. CDR3 DNA sequence: TGTGCCAGCAGGCCAACAGGGGTTAACTATGGCTACACCTTC.

As to this clone: Additional DNA sequences in this sample encode the identical CDR3. The CDR3 region is CASSHSRAAEAFF. The CDR3 DNA reads as TGTGCCAGCAGCCACTCCCGGGCAGCAGAGGCTTTCTTT. The chain combines TRBV4-2 with TRBJ1-1; unclear D gene. Per the germline V gene, CDR1 is LGHNA and CDR2 is YNFKEQ. Trimming left V 3 bases short and J 11 bases short, with 16 bases between. This CDR3 comprises 13 residues.

The chain recombines TRBV7-9 with TRBJ2-5, with 7 bases lining up with TRBD2. The germline CDR1 and CDR2 sequences are SEHNR and FQNEAQ (reference sequence). The CDR3 loop spans 13 amino acids. V lost 5 bases, J lost 5 bases, and 5 bases stayed unmatched. CDR3 region: CASSHGLVETQYF. Here the CDR3 DNA reads TGTGCCAGCAGCCACGGACTAGTGGAGACCCAGTACTTC.

The rearrangement joins TRBV27 to TRBJ2-1; no firm D call. Germline-derived CDR1 and CDR2 are MNHEY and SMNVEV (reference sequence). CDR3 length: 16 amino acids. Trimming removed 5 bases from V and 0 bases from J, with 14 bases in between. CDR3 DNA: TGTGCCAGCAGTCTTCAACCGCCGAGCTCCTACAATGAGCAGTTCTTC. Protein: CASSLQPPSSYNEQFF.

The rearrangement links TRBV7-3 to TRBJ1-1; tentatively, D is TRBD1 (5 bases). The CDR3 totals 13 residues. CDR1 and CDR2 from the germline V gene are SGHTA and FQGTGA. The V end was cut by 5 bases, the J end by 7 bases, with 14 bases between. This chain's CDR3 is CASSTQKGREAFF. CDR3 nucleotides: TGTGCCAGCAGCACCCAGAAGGGACGTGAAGCTTTCTTT.